The 31 T cell receptor beta chains given below trace back to one sample, sequenced in a study of CD8 T cells in ankylosing spondylitis. General study points: Blood of patients with ankylosing spondylitis appeared to be characterized by a TCR beta motif of several highly homologous variants.

Their cognate antigens are unknown. From the 5' RACE reads, TCRdb called clonotypes with MiXCR, one entry per CDR3 protein. The data show more than 600,000 distinct CDR3 sequences, roughly 19% seen once. The sequenced sample was blood, either unsorted or a sorted T cell fraction (not recorded which). Every receptor here comes from a male donor with ankylosing spondylitis.

This sequence joins TRBV5-4 and TRBJ2-1; 13 bases agree with TRBD2. V dropped 3 bases and J dropped 0; count of bases not matched to a gene: 12. Germline CDR1 is SGHNT and CDR2 is YYREEE (reference sequence). The CDR3 consists of 20 residues. The CDR3 DNA sequence: TGTGCCAGCAGCTCAACAGGGGGGACTAGCGGGGCCTCCTCCTACAATGAGCAGTTCTTC. Its translation: CASSSTGGTSGASSYNEQFF.

The chain carries TRBV5-1 and TRBJ1-2; D gene ambiguous. The V and J ends lost 0 bases and 3 bases respectively, with 12 bases between them. CDR1 SGHRS and CDR2 YFSETQ come from the germline V gene. This CDR3 is 15 amino acids long. The CDR3 loop reads CASSLAGQTYYGYTF. The CDR3 DNA follows: TGCGCCAGCAGCTTGGCCGGTCAGACCTACTATGGCTACACCTTC.

DNA for the CDR3: TGTGCCAGCAGCGCGGAAAATGTGGATACGCAGTATTTT. Its translation: CASSAENVDTQYF. This rearrangement joins TRBV9 to TRBJ2-3; D gene uncertain. V was cut by 3 bases and J by 6 bases, with 11 bases left in between. The CDR3 length is 13 residues. Per the germline V gene, CDR1 is SGDLS and CDR2 is YYNGEE.

This clonotype occurred a few times. The chain joins TRBV12-3 or TRBV12-4 to TRBJ2-3, with a weak D call TRBD2 (6 bases). With 5 bases removed from V and 2 bases from J, the gap between germline ends came to 17 bases. This CDR3 is built from 16 residues. CDR3 sequence reads: CASSTTGTQDTDTQYF. In nucleotides, the CDR3 is TGTGCCAGCAGTACCACCGGGACTCAGGACACAGATACGCAGTATTTT.

The rearrangement links TRBV6-2 or TRBV6-3 to TRBJ2-1; 11 nucleotides align to TRBD2. Losses at the gene ends were 2 bases for V and 3 bases for J; bases not matched to a gene: 3. The length of the CDR3 is 16 residues. The germline V gene has CDR1 MNHEY and CDR2 SVGEGT. CDR3 nucleotide sequence: TGTGCCAGCAGTTACACGGGACTAGCGGACTACAATGAGCAGTTCTTC. Translation: CASSYTGLADYNEQFF.

This clonotype was detected only a few times. This rearrangement joins TRBV12-3 or TRBV12-4 to TRBJ2-5; TRBD1 matches at 10 bases. The ends lost 3 bases at V and 4 bases at J; junction bases unmatched: 14. The CDR3 extends over 18 amino acids. CDR3 region: CASSFRGQGVKMGETQYF. CDR3 nucleotide sequence: TGTGCCAGCAGTTTCCGAGGACAGGGGGTGAAAATGGGAGAGACCCAGTACTTC.

The gene calls are TRBV11-3 and TRBJ2-1; D gene uncertain. Germline loops: CDR1 SGHNT, CDR2 YENEEA. There are 14 residues in the CDR3. V was clipped by 2 bases and J by 6 bases, with 11 bases between them. CDR3 residues: CASSLLDYTNEQFF. As DNA, the CDR3 is TGTGCCAGCAGCTTACTGGATTACACCAATGAGCAGTTCTTC.

This clonotype was picked up a small number of times. This chain connects TRBV12-3 or TRBV12-4 to TRBJ2-1; possible D gene TRBD2, 7 bases. This CDR3 has 14 amino acids. Trimming left V 2 bases short and J 8 bases short, with 13 bases between. The CDR3 loop is CASSLFAGADEQFF. The CDR3 DNA follows: TGTGCCAGCAGTTTATTCGCGGGGGCCGATGAGCAGTTCTTC.

This clonotype was detected only a few times. The chain is built from TRBV11-2 and TRBJ2-3; 8 bases fit TRBD2. The CDR3 has 14 residues. The junction had 5 bases not matched to a gene; V was cut back by 3 bases and J by 6 bases. Per the germline V gene, CDR1 is SGHAT and CDR2 is FQNNGV. This chain's CDR3 is CASSFTGGHDTQYF. The DNA for the CDR3 is TGTGCCAGCAGCTTCACGGGGGGGCACGATACGCAGTATTTT.

This sequence joins TRBV5-4 and TRBJ1-1, with D maybe TRBD1 (6 bases). Trimming removed 2 bases from V and 4 bases from J, with 12 bases in between. Germline CDR1 and CDR2: SGHNT and YYREEE (reference sequence). The CDR3 consists of 14 residues. In DNA, the CDR3 is TGTGCCAGCAGCTTCCTCGGGGGGGCCACTGAAGCTTTCTTT. Its translation: CASSFLGGATEAFF.

V is TRBV5-1 and J is TRBJ2-1, with 8 bases fitting TRBD2. The CDR3 is made up of 16 amino acids. J was trimmed by 4 bases and V by 7 bases; bases with no gene match: 13. The germline gives CDR1 SGHRS, CDR2 YFSETQ. The CDR3 loop reads CASRPSGRGSYNEQFF. The CDR3 bases are TGCGCCAGCCGACCAAGCGGGAGAGGGTCATACAATGAGCAGTTCTTC.

The genes are TRBV9 and TRBJ2-5, with 11 positions matching TRBD2. This CDR3 has 16 residues. V trimming: 3 bases; J trimming: 5 bases; junction bases outside the gene matches: 9. CDR1 is SGDLS and CDR2 is YYNGEE in the germline V gene. The CDR3 DNA reads as TGTGCCAGCAGCGCTATGTCTAGCGGGGGGCCTGAGACCCAGTACTTC. This gives the protein CASSAMSSGGPETQYF.

With regard to this clonotype: This sequence may be a read error, since a much larger clone differs from it by one base. The gene calls are TRBV13 and TRBJ1-1; D is ambiguous. The CDR3 spans 14 residues. The germline gives CDR1 PRHDT, CDR2 FYEKMQ (reference sequence). The chain's CDR3 is CASSGPGENTVAFF. The CDR3 nucleotides read TGTGCCAGCAGCGGCCCTGGCGAGAACACTGTAGCTTTCTTT.

Regarding this clonotype: An end of the junction does not agree with germline; a read error may underlie this. The chain is built from TRBV20-1 and TRBJ2-7, with TRBD2 matching 8 bases. The CDR3 spans 13 residues. Germline CDR1 is DFQATT and CDR2 is SNEGSKA (reference sequence). The CDR3 sequence is CSAGGTSLYERYF. CDR3 nucleotide sequence: TGCAGTGCCGGGGGGACTAGTCTCTACGAGCGGTACTTC.

This clonotype occurred a few times. J is TRBJ2-4 and V is TRBV7-8, with D possibly matching TRBD2 (5 bases). CDR1 is SGHVS and CDR2 is FQNEAQ in the germline V gene. The V end lost 8 bases, the J end lost 0 bases, and 8 bases lay between the germline ends. The CDR3 is 13 residues long. CDR3 sequence (DNA): TGTGCCAGCCCGGGGATAGCCAAAAACATTCAGTACTTC. This encodes CASPGIAKNIQYF. Combining the CDR3 with reference TRBV7-8 and TRBJ2-4 gives the whole variable domain GAGVSQSPRYKVAKRGQDVALRCDPISGHVSLFWYQQALGQGPEFLTYFQNEAQLDKSGLPSDRFFAERPEGSVSTLKIQRTQQEDSAVYLCASPGIAKNIQYFGAGTRLSVL.

The CDR3 spells CSARDGHSYEQYF. CDR3 bases: TGCAGTGCTAGAGATGGACACTCCTACGAGCAGTACTTC. The rearrangement uses TRBV20-1 and TRBJ2-7, with a possible D match to TRBD1 (5 bases). Germline values: CDR1 DFQATT, CDR2 SNEGSKA (reference sequence). The CDR3 is made up of 13 amino acids. Trimming left V 0 bases short and J 0 bases short, with 6 bases between.

This clonotype was detected only a few times. J is TRBJ1-4 and V is TRBV11-2; TRBD1 matches at 7 bases. The CDR3 spans 15 residues. Losses at the gene ends were 5 bases for V and 2 bases for J; bases not matched to a gene: 5. CDR1 and CDR2 from the germline V gene are SGHAT and FQNNGV. The CDR3 is CASSPPTGTNEKLFF. The CDR3 DNA follows: TGTGCCAGCAGCCCCCCGACAGGGACTAATGAAAAACTGTTTTTT.

This chain connects TRBV20-1 to TRBJ2-2, with 9 bases identical to TRBD2. In germline, CDR1 is DFQATT, CDR2 SNEGSKA (reference sequence). The CDR3 extends over 13 amino acids. Trimming removed 6 bases from V and 5 bases from J; junction bases left unmatched: 4. The CDR3 loop is CSAPTSGTGELFF. Written as DNA, the CDR3 is TGCAGTGCCCCGACTAGCGGAACCGGGGAGCTGTTTTTT.

This clonotype was counted between two and nine times. This sequence joins TRBV5-6 and TRBJ1-1; possible D gene TRBD1, 6 bases. V was clipped by 0 bases and J by 3 bases, with 15 bases between them. Germline lookup yields CDR1 SGHDT and CDR2 YYEEEE. This CDR3 contains 16 residues. CDR3 residues: CASSLASGGRDTEAFF. In DNA, the CDR3 is TGTGCCAGCAGCTTGGCTAGTGGGGGCCGGGACACTGAAGCTTTCTTT. Looking up the rest from reference TRBV5-6 and TRBJ1-1 gives the full variable domain: DAGVTQSPTHLIKTRGQQVTLRCSPKSGHDTVSWYQQALGQGPQFIFQYYEEEERQRGNFPDRFSGHQFPNYSSELNVNALLLGDSALYLCASSLASGGRDTEAFFGQGTRLTVV.

The table lists this clonotype with many counts. The chain has TRBV5-1 and TRBJ2-2, with TRBD1 matching 7 bases. The CDR3 totals 14 residues. CDR1 and CDR2 from the germline V gene are SGHRS and YFSETQ. V dropped 4 bases and J dropped 5; count of bases not matched to a gene: 5. The CDR3 sequence: CASSPGQTTGELFF. In nucleotides, the CDR3 is TGCGCCAGCAGCCCGGGACAGACAACCGGGGAGCTGTTTTTT.

The chain has TRBV7-8 and TRBJ2-7; D is unresolved. Trimming stripped 0 bases from V and 6 bases from J, with 6 bases between. There are 12 residues in the CDR3. Germline V lookup: CDR1 SGHVS, CDR2 FQNEAQ. The CDR3 DNA reads as TGTGCCAGCAGCTTAGCGTGGACCGAGCAGTACTTC. This translates into CASSLAWTEQYF. The variable domain in full, completed from reference TRBV7-8 and TRBJ2-7, reads GAGVSQSPRYKVAKRGQDVALRCDPISGHVSLFWYQQALGQGPEFLTYFQNEAQLDKSGLPSDRFFAERPEGSVSTLKIQRTQQEDSAVYLCASSLAWTEQYFGPGTRLTVT.

V gene TRBV20-1 combines with J gene TRBJ2-3, with D hard to call. Germline V CDR1 and CDR2: DFQATT, SNEGSKA (reference sequence). Trimming pared 0 bases from V and 1 base from J, leaving 8 bases between. CDR3 length: 14 residues. The CDR3 region has the DNA TGCAGTGCTAGAGATCCCCTTGGCACAGATACGCAGTATTTT. This translates into CSARDPLGTDTQYF.

The genes are TRBV7-2 and TRBJ2-5; maybe TRBD2 (5 bases). Trimming removed 4 bases at V and 0 bases at J, with 9 bases between. The CDR3 loop spans 14 amino acids. Germline V gene lookup returns CDR1 SGHTA and CDR2 FQGNSA. CDR3 DNA sequence: TGTGCCAGCAGCTCCGAGCGGTACCAAGAGACCCAGTACTTC. It specifies CASSSERYQETQYF.

The table lists this clonotype with a few counts. The chain carries TRBV27 and TRBJ2-3, with 9 bases aligning to TRBD2. The V segment lost 6 bases and the J segment 6 bases; nucleotides outside the gene matches: 13. Germline lookup yields CDR1 MNHEY and CDR2 SMNVEV (reference sequence). The CDR3 covers 16 residues. The CDR3 region has the DNA TGTGCCAGCAGCCCAATCCATAGCGGGAGAGGCGATACGCAGTATTTT. Its protein product is CASSPIHSGRGDTQYF.

This chain uses TRBV4-2 with TRBJ2-3, with 10 bases lining up with TRBD2. Germline V gene lookup returns CDR1 LGHNA and CDR2 YNFKEQ. The V segment lost 3 bases and the J segment 5 bases; nucleotides outside the gene matches: 5. The CDR3 runs 15 residues. The CDR3 is CASSQSSGGLDTQYF. The CDR3 DNA follows: TGTGCCAGCAGCCAGAGTAGCGGGGGGTTAGATACGCAGTATTTT.

This clonotype was counted a few times. This chain joins TRBV10-3 and TRBJ2-2; TRBD2 aligns across 10 bases. J lost 1 base, V lost 5 bases, and 4 bases had no gene match. This CDR3 has 16 amino acids. Germline values: CDR1 ENHRY, CDR2 SYGVKD. The CDR3, as DNA: TGTGCCATCAGTCATTCTAGCGGGGGGAACACCGGGGAGCTGTTTTTT. It specifies CAISHSSGGNTGELFF.

This clonotype was observed a few times. CDR3 sequence: CASRGASQETQYF. The CDR3 DNA follows: TGTGCCAGCAGAGGTGCCAGCCAAGAGACCCAGTACTTC. This sequence joins TRBV7-8 and TRBJ2-5; D uncertain. The CDR3 extends over 13 amino acids. In germline, CDR1 is SGHVS, CDR2 FQNEAQ. V gave up 6 bases and J gave up 1 base, with 9 bases separating them.

This CDR3 reads CASHLSGGAYEQYF. The CDR3 bases are TGCGCCAGCCACCTTTCCGGGGGAGCCTACGAGCAGTACTTC. The chain carries TRBV5-1 and TRBJ2-7; a possible D gene is TRBD2 (6 bases). The CDR3 is 14 amino acids. Germline assignment: CDR1 SGHRS and CDR2 YFSETQ. With 7 bases removed from V and 2 bases from J, the gap between germline ends came to 16 bases.

The sample holds many counts of this clonotype. The chain couples TRBV6-7 to TRBJ2-2; D not certain. TRBV6-7 is assigned to the ORF class and has an uncertain function. The length of the CDR3 is 16 residues. Trimming shortened V by 0 bases and J by 1 base, and 9 bases separated the two germline ends. The CDR3: CASSYSFALNTGELFF. CDR3 in DNA: TGTGCCAGCAGTTACTCCTTCGCCCTGAACACCGGGGAGCTGTTTTTT.

This sequence joins TRBV5-1 and TRBJ2-5; D may be TRBD1 or TRBD2 (7 bases each). This CDR3 spans 15 amino acids. Germline V gives CDR1 SGHRS, CDR2 YFSETQ. Trimming shortened V by 5 bases and J by 1 base, and 15 bases separated the two germline ends. The CDR3, as DNA: TGCGCCAGCAGGACAGGGCCGGGGGGCCAAGAGACCCAGTACTTC. Amino acids: CASRTGPGGQETQYF.

This clonotype came up many times. This chain uses TRBV29-1 with TRBJ1-2; maybe TRBD1 (5 bases). CDR1 and CDR2 (germline): SQVTM, ANQGSEA. Trimming took 5 bases from V and 4 from J, leaving 8 bases between them. The CDR3 sequence is 11 residues long. The CDR3, as DNA: TGCAGCGTTCCAGGGATCTATGGCTACACCTTC. This sequence encodes CSVPGIYGYTF. The entire variable domain, with the rest obtained from reference TRBV29-1 and TRBJ1-2, is as follows: SAVISQKPSRDICQRGTSLTIQCQVDSQVTMMFWYRQQPGQSLTLIATANQGSEATYESGFVIDKFPISRPNLTFSTLTVSNMSPEDSSIYLCSVPGIYGYTFGSGTRLTVV.